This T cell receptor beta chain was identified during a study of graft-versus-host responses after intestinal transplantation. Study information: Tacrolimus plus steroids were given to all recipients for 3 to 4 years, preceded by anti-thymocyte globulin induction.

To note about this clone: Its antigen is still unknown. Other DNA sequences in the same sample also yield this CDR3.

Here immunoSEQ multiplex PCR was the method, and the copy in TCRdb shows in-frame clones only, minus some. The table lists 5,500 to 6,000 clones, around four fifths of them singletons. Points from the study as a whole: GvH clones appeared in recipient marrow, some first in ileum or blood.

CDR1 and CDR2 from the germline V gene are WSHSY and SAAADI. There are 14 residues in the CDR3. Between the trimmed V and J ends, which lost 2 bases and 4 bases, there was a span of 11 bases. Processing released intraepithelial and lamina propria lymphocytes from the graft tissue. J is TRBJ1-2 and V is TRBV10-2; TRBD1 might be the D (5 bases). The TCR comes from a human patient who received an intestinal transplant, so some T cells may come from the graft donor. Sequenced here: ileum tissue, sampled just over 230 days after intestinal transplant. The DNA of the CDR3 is TGCGCCAGCAGTGAGCTCGAAAGGGGCTATGGCTACACCTTC. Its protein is CASSELERGYGYTF.